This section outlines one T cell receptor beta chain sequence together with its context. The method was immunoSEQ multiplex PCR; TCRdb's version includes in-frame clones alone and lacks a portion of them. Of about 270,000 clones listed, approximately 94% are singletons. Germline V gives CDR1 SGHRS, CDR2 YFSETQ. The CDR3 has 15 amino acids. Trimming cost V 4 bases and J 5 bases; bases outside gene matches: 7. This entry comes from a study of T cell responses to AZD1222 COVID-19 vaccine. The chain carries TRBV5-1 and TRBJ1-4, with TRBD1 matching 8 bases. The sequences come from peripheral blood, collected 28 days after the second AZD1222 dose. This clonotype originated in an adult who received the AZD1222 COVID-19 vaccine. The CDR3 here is CASSTRTGPNEKLFF. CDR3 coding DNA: TGCGCCAGCAGCACCCGGACAGGGCCGAATGAAAAACTGTTTTTT.